Given below is one T cell receptor beta chain in context. The entry originates in a study of T cells expressing NK-cell markers. Overall study context: Investigators obtained TCR beta repertoires from sorted CD3+CD56+NKG2C+, CD3+CD56+NKG2C- and CD3+CD56-NKG2C+ T cells.

TCRdb reprocessed the 5' RACE reads and stores each CDR3 protein as one record, lacking DNA. The sample has about 540,000 distinct CDR3 sequences. CDR1 and CDR2 from the germline V gene are SGHTA and FQGNSA. The CDR3 runs 16 residues. This chain connects TRBV7-2 to TRBJ1-6. What was sequenced was blood T cells: a sorted CD56 or NKG2C T cell subset, CD4+ or CD8+ T cells, or bulk PBMC T cells (not recorded which). The receptor was isolated from a man younger than 35 in good health. CDR3 region: CASSWSGTLLRSPLHF.